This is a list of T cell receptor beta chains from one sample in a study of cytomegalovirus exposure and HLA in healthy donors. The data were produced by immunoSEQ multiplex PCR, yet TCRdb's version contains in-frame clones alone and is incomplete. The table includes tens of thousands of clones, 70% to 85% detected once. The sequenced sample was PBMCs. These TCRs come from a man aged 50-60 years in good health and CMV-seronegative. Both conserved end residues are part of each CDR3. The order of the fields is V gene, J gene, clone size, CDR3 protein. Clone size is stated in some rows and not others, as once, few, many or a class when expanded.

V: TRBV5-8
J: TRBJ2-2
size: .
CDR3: CASSYKEALVDTGELFF

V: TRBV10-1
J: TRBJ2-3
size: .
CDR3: CASSESGRGAYDTQYF

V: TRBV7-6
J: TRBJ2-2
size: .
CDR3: CASSGRGGAGELFF

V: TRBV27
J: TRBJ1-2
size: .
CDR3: CASSSPGHSWGYTF

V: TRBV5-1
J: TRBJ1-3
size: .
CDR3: CASSLGSAGGFGNTIYF

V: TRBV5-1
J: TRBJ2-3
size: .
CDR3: CASSLAGTVGTDTQYF

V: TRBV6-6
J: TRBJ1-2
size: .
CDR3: CASSPGGGGGYTF

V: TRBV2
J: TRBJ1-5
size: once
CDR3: CASCDNSNQPQHF

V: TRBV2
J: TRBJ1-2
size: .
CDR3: CARAANGDYGYTF

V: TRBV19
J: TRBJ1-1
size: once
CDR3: CASSVPAGTEAFF

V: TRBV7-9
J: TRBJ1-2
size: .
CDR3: CASSLALQREGYTF

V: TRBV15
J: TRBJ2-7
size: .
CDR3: CATSRESRRARAEQYF

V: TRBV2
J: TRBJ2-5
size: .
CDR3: CASLEFGTGVATQYF

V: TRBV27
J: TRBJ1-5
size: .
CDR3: CASSLFGLAGHQPQHF

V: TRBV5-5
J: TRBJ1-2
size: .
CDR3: CASSGTANYGYTF

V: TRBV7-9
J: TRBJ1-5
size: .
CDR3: CASSPDSLNNQPQHF

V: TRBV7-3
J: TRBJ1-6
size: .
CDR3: CASSLRQNSPLHF

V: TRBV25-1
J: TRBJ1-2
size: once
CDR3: CASQDRSYGYTF

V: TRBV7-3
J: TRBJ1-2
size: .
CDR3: CASSLYSGGQGANGYTF

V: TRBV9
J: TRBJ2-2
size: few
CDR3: CASSVEPSGGLRELFF

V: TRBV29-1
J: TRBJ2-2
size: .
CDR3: CSVRTINTGELFF

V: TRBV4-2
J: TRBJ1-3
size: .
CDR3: CASSQSLGTGRNTIYF

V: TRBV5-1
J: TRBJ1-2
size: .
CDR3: CASHQEHRGRGGYTF

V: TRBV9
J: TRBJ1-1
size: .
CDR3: CASSVGAGWDTEAFF

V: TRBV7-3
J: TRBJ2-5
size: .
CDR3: CASSLGQGGQETQYF

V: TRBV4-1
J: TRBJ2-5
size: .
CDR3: CASSLAGTGSSETQYF

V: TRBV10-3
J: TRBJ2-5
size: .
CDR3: CAISEETDRQETQYF

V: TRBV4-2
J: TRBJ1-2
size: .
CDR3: CASSQDDEVGYTF

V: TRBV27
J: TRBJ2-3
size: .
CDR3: CASSLGTGDLDTQYF

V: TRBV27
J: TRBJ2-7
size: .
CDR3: CASSFGGGYEQYF

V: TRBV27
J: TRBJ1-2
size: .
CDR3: CASSLSPDYGYTF

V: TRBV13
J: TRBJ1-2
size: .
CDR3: CASSKALVNGYTF

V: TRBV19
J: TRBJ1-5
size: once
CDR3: CASEVKGTGVEQPQHF

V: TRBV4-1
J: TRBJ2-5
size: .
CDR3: CASSQGALAGETQYF

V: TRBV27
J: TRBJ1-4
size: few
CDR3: CASSPGTGNEKLFF

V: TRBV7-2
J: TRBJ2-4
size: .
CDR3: CASLPQGAENIQYF

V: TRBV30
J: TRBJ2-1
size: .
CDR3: CAWSRQVDEQFF

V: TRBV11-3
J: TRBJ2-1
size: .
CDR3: CASSLGQGNEQFF

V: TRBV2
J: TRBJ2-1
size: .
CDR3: CASSSDRGVHEQFF

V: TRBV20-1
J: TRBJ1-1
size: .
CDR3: CSARGQGEAFF

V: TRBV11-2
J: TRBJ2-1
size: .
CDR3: CASSLEVFAGAEQFF

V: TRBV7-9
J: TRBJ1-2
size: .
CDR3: CASSAGLGGDGYTF

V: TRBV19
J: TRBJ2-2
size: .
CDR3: CASSISRGSGLTGELFF

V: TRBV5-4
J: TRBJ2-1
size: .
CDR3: CASSRQDLGHNEQFF

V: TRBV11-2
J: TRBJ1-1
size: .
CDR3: CASRPTGGSLNTEAFF

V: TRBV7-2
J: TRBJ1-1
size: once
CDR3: CASSPREVMNTEAFF

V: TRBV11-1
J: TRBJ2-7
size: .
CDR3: CASSTGLAGGNTEQYF

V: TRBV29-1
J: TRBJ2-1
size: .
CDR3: CSVGRADNEQFF

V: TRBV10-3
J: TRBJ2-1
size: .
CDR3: CAISEFDRKQFF

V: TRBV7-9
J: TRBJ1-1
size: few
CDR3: CASSLDTTEAFF

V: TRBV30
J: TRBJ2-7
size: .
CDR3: CAWSPGTGDHEQYF

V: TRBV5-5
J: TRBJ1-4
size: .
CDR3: CASSLGGGNEKLFF

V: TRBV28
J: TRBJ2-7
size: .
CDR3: CASGGGGAGYAYEQYF

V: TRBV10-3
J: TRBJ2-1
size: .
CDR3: CAISFDRRGGLRDEQFF

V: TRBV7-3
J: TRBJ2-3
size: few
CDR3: CASSSSGVSTDTQYF

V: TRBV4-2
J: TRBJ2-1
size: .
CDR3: CASSQDARGGGAYNEQFF

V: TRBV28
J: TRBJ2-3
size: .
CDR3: CASSFGGLITDTQYF